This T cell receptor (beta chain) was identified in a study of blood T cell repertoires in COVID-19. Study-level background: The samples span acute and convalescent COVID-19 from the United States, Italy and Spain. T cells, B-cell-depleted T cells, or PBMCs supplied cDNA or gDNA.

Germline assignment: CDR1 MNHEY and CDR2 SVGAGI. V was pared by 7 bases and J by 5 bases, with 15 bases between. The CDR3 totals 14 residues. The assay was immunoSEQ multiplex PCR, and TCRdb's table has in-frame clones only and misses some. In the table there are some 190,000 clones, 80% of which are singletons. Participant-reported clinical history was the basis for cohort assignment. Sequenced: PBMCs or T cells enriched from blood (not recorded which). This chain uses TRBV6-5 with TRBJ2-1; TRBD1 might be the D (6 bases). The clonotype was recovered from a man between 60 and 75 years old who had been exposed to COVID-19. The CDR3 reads CASTALGQNNEQFF. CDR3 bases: TGTGCCAGCACTGCCCTGGGACAAAACAATGAGCAGTTCTTC.